This T cell receptor beta chain was found in a study of blood T cell repertoires in COVID-19. About the study: Nucleic acid was either cDNA or gDNA, and it came from T cells, B-cell-depleted T cells, or PBMCs.

The CDR3 covers 12 residues. Deletions cut 5 bases from V and 8 bases from J, with 12 bases between. Per the germline V gene, CDR1 is LNHDA and CDR2 is SQIVND (reference sequence). How the authors handled the data: It was from reference gene primer amplification that nucleated cell counts were estimated. Sequencing used immunoSEQ multiplex PCR; TCRdb keeps in-frame clones, though not all of them. V and J calls and clone size are given by that table; D and trimming were obtained from the DNA. This sample has just under 300,000 clones, with around 84% found just once. Sample: peripheral blood. The receptor comes from a man between 70 and 80 years old with acute or convalescent COVID-19. The V gene is TRBV19, the J gene TRBJ1-2; unclear D gene. In DNA, the CDR3 is TGTGCCAGTAGTTCAACTCCACTCGGCTACACCTTC. Protein sequence: CASSSTPLGYTF.